The clone carrying this TCR beta chain appeared many times. The antigen remains undetermined. After removal of 3 bases from V and 5 bases from J, the junction contained 18 bases not matched to a gene. The CDR3 sequence is 18 residues long. The germline V gene has CDR1 MGHDK and CDR2 SYGVNS. These data originate in a study of early T cells in non-severe SARS-CoV-2 infection. General observations from the study: Private and CD4 specificities were missed by VDJdb matching, which favored anti-spike CD8 responses.

TCRdb called the 5' RACE reads again in MiXCR, with one record for every CDR3 protein. The data contain some 52,000 distinct CDR3 sequences, over 7.5% of them singletons. Sequencing was performed on whole blood. This clonotype was obtained from an adult who was a healthcare worker with PCR-confirmed SARS-CoV-2 infection or an uninfected control (not recorded which). The genes are TRBV25-1 and TRBJ2-7, with 8 bases identical to TRBD1. The CDR3: CASSERGQADSPLDEQYF. The CDR3, as DNA: TGTGCCAGCAGTGAGCGGGGACAGGCGGACTCCCCTTTGGACGAGCAGTACTTC.